This TCR beta chain was retrieved from a study of tumor T cells in aggressive B-cell lymphoma. Assay used: immunoSEQ multiplex PCR; TCRdb lists only in-frame clones, some missing. This table holds 2,000 to 2,500 clones, about 79% found once. The J segment lost 9 bases and the V segment lost 6 bases, leaving 9 bases of the junction unmatched. This CDR3 has 14 residues. From germline, CDR1 is LNHDA and CDR2 SQIVND (reference sequence). The chain links TRBV19 to TRBJ1-1; 11 nucleotides agree with TRBD1. The source is an adult with diffuse large B cell lymphoma. The sample was tumor tissue. CDR3 DNA sequence: TGTGCCAGTAGAAGGGACAGGGGGGAGTTGAAAGCTTTCTTT. Translating gives CASRRDRGELKAFF.